These T cell receptor beta chains were read from a single sample in a study of CD8 T cells in ankylosing spondylitis. TCRdb re-called the 5' RACE reads with MiXCR, one entry per CDR3 protein. The profile shows about 250,000 distinct CDR3 sequences, 10% of them singletons. Sequencing was carried out using blood, either unsorted or a sorted T cell fraction (not recorded which). All receptors derive from a male donor with ankylosing spondylitis or in good health (not recorded which). Each CDR3 is given with its conserved first and last residue. The order of the fields is V gene, J gene, clone size, D gene, CDR3 protein, CDR3 DNA. D genes are given only for firm matches. Expanded clones are given a class, and other clones once, few, many or no size at all.

V gene: TRBV7-9
J gene: TRBJ2-5
clone size: -
D gene: -
CDR3 protein: CASSLQGVQETQYF
CDR3 DNA: TGTGCCAGCAGCTTACAGGGAGTCCAAGAGACCCAGTACTTC

V gene: TRBV21-1
J gene: TRBJ1-2
clone size: many
D gene: -
CDR3 protein: CASPKHGGIYYGYTF
CDR3 DNA: TGTGCCAGCCCCAAGCACGGGGGGATCTACTATGGCTACACCTTC

V gene: TRBV2
J gene: TRBJ2-6
clone size: -
D gene: -
CDR3 protein: CASSPMGRRGAGNSGANVLTF
CDR3 DNA: TGTGCCAGCAGTCCCATGGGGCGAAGGGGCGCGGGCAACTCTGGGGCCAACGTCCTGACTTTC

V gene: TRBV5-1
J gene: TRBJ2-5
clone size: -
D gene: -
CDR3 protein: CASSLAASYQETQYF
CDR3 DNA: TGCGCCAGCAGCTTGGCGGCAAGCTACCAAGAGACCCAGTACTTC

V gene: TRBV6-5
J gene: TRBJ2-3
clone size: many
D gene: -
CDR3 protein: CASSYSPTVTDTQYF
CDR3 DNA: TGTGCCAGCAGTTACTCCCCGACCGTCACAGATACGCAGTATTTT

V gene: TRBV5-1
J gene: TRBJ2-7
clone size: many
D gene: -
CDR3 protein: CASSLEGYGREQYF
CDR3 DNA: TGCGCCAGCAGCTTGGAAGGGTACGGCCGGGAGCAGTACTTC

V gene: TRBV20-1
J gene: TRBJ1-1
clone size: many
D gene: -
CDR3 protein: CSAGQANTEAFF
CDR3 DNA: TGCAGTGCGGGACAAGCGAACACTGAAGCTTTCTTT

V gene: TRBV4-1
J gene: TRBJ2-7
clone size: many
D gene: TRBD2
CDR3 protein: CASSPGASGSHYEQYF
CDR3 DNA: TGCGCCAGCAGCCCTGGGGCTAGCGGGAGTCATTACGAGCAGTACTTC

V gene: TRBV7-8
J gene: TRBJ2-1
clone size: many
D gene: -
CDR3 protein: CASSLGGGYNDEQFF
CDR3 DNA: TGTGCCAGCAGCTTAGGAGGCGGGTATAACGATGAGCAGTTCTTC

V gene: TRBV12-3/TRBV12-4
J gene: TRBJ1-1
clone size: many
D gene: -
CDR3 protein: CASSLRTLNTEAFF
CDR3 DNA: TGTGCCAGCAGTTTAAGGACCTTGAACACTGAAGCTTTCTTT

V gene: TRBV5-1
J gene: TRBJ2-1
clone size: many
D gene: TRBD1
CDR3 protein: CASSLTGGPYNEQFF
CDR3 DNA: TGCGCCAGCAGCTTGACAGGGGGCCCCTACAATGAGCAGTTCTTC

V gene: TRBV12-3/TRBV12-4
J gene: TRBJ2-5
clone size: many
D gene: TRBD2
CDR3 protein: CASRSGTSGTETQYF
CDR3 DNA: TGTGCCAGCAGGTCCGGGACTAGCGGGACTGAGACCCAGTACTTC

V gene: TRBV7-8
J gene: TRBJ2-5
clone size: many
D gene: TRBD2
CDR3 protein: CASSLALAETGETQYF
CDR3 DNA: TGTGCCAGCAGCTTAGCGCTAGCGGAGACGGGGGAGACCCAGTACTTC

V gene: TRBV7-9
J gene: TRBJ2-7
clone size: many
D gene: TRBD1
CDR3 protein: CASSLAGGEGEQYF
CDR3 DNA: TGTGCCAGCAGCTTAGCAGGGGGCGAGGGCGAGCAGTACTTC

V gene: TRBV12-3/TRBV12-4
J gene: TRBJ2-3
clone size: -
D gene: TRBD2
CDR3 protein: CASSLTSGRSTDTQYF
CDR3 DNA: TGTGCCAGCAGTTTAACTAGCGGGAGATCTACAGATACGCAGTATTTT

V gene: TRBV4-2
J gene: TRBJ2-7
clone size: many
D gene: -
CDR3 protein: CASSQEEGYEQYF
CDR3 DNA: TGTGCCAGCAGCCAAGAAGAGGGGTACGAGCAGTACTTC

V gene: TRBV2
J gene: TRBJ1-1
clone size: once
D gene: -
CDR3 protein: CASSDHSSTEAFF
CDR3 DNA: TGTGCCAGCAGTGACCACAGTTCCACTGAAGCTTTCTTT

V gene: TRBV20-1
J gene: TRBJ2-7
clone size: many
D gene: TRBD2
CDR3 protein: CSASPGGRSYEQYF
CDR3 DNA: TGCAGTGCTAGCCCTGGCGGGAGAAGCTACGAGCAGTACTTC

V gene: TRBV7-9
J gene: TRBJ2-1
clone size: many
D gene: TRBD1
CDR3 protein: CASSLGWAAGGEQFF
CDR3 DNA: TGTGCCAGCAGCTTGGGATGGGCGGCAGGGGGTGAGCAGTTCTTC

V gene: TRBV4-1
J gene: TRBJ2-7
clone size: -
D gene: -
CDR3 protein: CASSQEHREYEQYF
CDR3 DNA: TGCGCCAGCAGCCAAGAGCACAGGGAGTACGAGCAGTACTTC

V gene: TRBV7-9
J gene: TRBJ2-7
clone size: -
D gene: TRBD1
CDR3 protein: CASSSQDRGEQYF
CDR3 DNA: TGTGCCAGCAGCTCGCAGGACAGGGGCGAGCAGTACTTC

V gene: TRBV20-1
J gene: TRBJ2-1
clone size: -
D gene: -
CDR3 protein: CSASLTFNNEQFF
CDR3 DNA: TGCAGTGCTAGTTTGACCTTTAACAATGAGCAGTTCTTC

V gene: TRBV21-1
J gene: TRBJ2-7
clone size: many
D gene: -
CDR3 protein: CASSKTSQGEVKREAAHNEQYF
CDR3 DNA: TGTGCCAGCAGCAAAACGAGCCAGGGAGAGGTGAAGCGGGAGGCCGCCCACAACGAGCAGTACTTC

V gene: TRBV5-1
J gene: TRBJ2-1
clone size: many
D gene: TRBD2
CDR3 protein: CASSLKPGGDPRQFF
CDR3 DNA: TGCGCCAGCAGCTTGAAGCCGGGAGGAGATCCCAGGCAGTTCTTC

V gene: TRBV7-9
J gene: TRBJ1-4
clone size: many
D gene: -
CDR3 protein: CASRDGGNEKLFF
CDR3 DNA: TGTGCCAGCAGGGATGGGGGTAATGAAAAACTGTTTTTT

V gene: TRBV5-1
J gene: TRBJ1-4
clone size: many
D gene: TRBD1
CDR3 protein: CASSTGQGSSEKLFF
CDR3 DNA: TGCGCCAGCAGCACCGGACAGGGATCGTCCGAAAAACTGTTTTTT

V gene: TRBV7-9
J gene: TRBJ1-2
clone size: -
D gene: -
CDR3 protein: CACSGGVGLGGYTF
CDR3 DNA: TGTGCCTGCAGCGGGGGGGTCGGCCTCGGGGGCTACACCTTC

V gene: TRBV12-3/TRBV12-4
J gene: TRBJ1-5
clone size: many
D gene: -
CDR3 protein: CASSLEGSSNQPQHF
CDR3 DNA: TGTGCCAGCAGTTTAGAGGGTAGTAGCAATCAGCCCCAGCATTTT

V gene: TRBV15
J gene: TRBJ2-1
clone size: few
D gene: TRBD2
CDR3 protein: CATSSALAGGVEQFF
CDR3 DNA: TGTGCCACCAGCAGTGCACTAGCGGGAGGGGTTGAGCAGTTCTTC

V gene: TRBV27
J gene: TRBJ2-1
clone size: many
D gene: -
CDR3 protein: CASSIVGNEQFF
CDR3 DNA: TGTGCCAGCAGTATAGTAGGGAATGAGCAGTTCTTC

V gene: TRBV27
J gene: TRBJ2-1
clone size: many
D gene: -
CDR3 protein: CASSKRSNYNEQFF
CDR3 DNA: TGTGCCAGCAGCAAGCGTTCCAACTACAATGAGCAGTTCTTC

V gene: TRBV2
J gene: TRBJ2-1
clone size: -
D gene: TRBD2
CDR3 protein: CATSGVAGGWGGEQFF
CDR3 DNA: TGTGCCACCTCGGGGGTAGCGGGGGGTTGGGGTGGTGAGCAGTTCTTC

V gene: TRBV5-1
J gene: TRBJ2-1
clone size: many
D gene: TRBD1
CDR3 protein: CASSLGDSPQNEQFF
CDR3 DNA: TGCGCCAGCAGCTTGGGGGACAGCCCACAGAATGAGCAGTTCTTC

V gene: TRBV3-1
J gene: TRBJ2-1
clone size: few
D gene: -
CDR3 protein: CASSQVDNEQFF
CDR3 DNA: TGTGCCAGCAGCCAAGTGGACAATGAGCAGTTCTTC

V gene: TRBV20-1
J gene: TRBJ2-1
clone size: -
D gene: TRBD1
CDR3 protein: CSGPGQGRGEQFF
CDR3 DNA: TGCAGTGGTCCGGGACAGGGGAGGGGTGAGCAGTTCTTC

V gene: TRBV7-9
J gene: TRBJ2-1
clone size: -
D gene: -
CDR3 protein: CGIEGGLLSYNEQFF
CDR3 DNA: TGTGGCATCGAGGGGGGCCTGCTCTCCTACAATGAGCAGTTCTTC

V gene: TRBV7-2
J gene: TRBJ1-1
clone size: many
D gene: -
CDR3 protein: CASSSSGVNTEAFF
CDR3 DNA: TGTGCCAGCAGTTCCTCCGGGGTGAACACTGAAGCTTTCTTT

V gene: TRBV6-2/TRBV6-3
J gene: TRBJ1-5
clone size: many
D gene: TRBD1
CDR3 protein: CASSPRTGSGPQHF
CDR3 DNA: TGTGCCAGCAGTCCGCGGACAGGCTCTGGGCCCCAGCATTTT

V gene: TRBV20-1
J gene: TRBJ2-7
clone size: many
D gene: TRBD1
CDR3 protein: CSARDQGQGTYEQYF
CDR3 DNA: TGCAGTGCTAGAGATCAGGGACAGGGTACCTACGAGCAGTACTTC

V gene: TRBV30
J gene: TRBJ1-3
clone size: few
D gene: -
CDR3 protein: CAWRAPTLNSGNTIYF
CDR3 DNA: TGTGCCTGGAGGGCCCCTACCCTCAACTCTGGAAACACCATATATTTT

V gene: TRBV10-3
J gene: TRBJ2-5
clone size: many
D gene: -
CDR3 protein: CAIRGLDGPQETQYF
CDR3 DNA: TGTGCCATCAGGGGACTTGACGGACCTCAAGAGACCCAGTACTTC

V gene: TRBV29-1
J gene: TRBJ2-3
clone size: many
D gene: -
CDR3 protein: CSVTKAGITDTQYF
CDR3 DNA: TGCAGCGTCACAAAGGCGGGGATCACAGATACGCAGTATTTT

V gene: TRBV30
J gene: TRBJ2-3
clone size: many
D gene: -
CDR3 protein: CAWSKKGGRDTQYF
CDR3 DNA: TGTGCCTGGAGTAAAAAGGGTGGGCGAGATACGCAGTATTTT

V gene: TRBV5-4
J gene: TRBJ2-4
clone size: -
D gene: -
CDR3 protein: CASSFGGADIQYF
CDR3 DNA: TGTGCCAGCAGCTTCGGGGGCGCGGACATTCAGTACTTC

V gene: TRBV2
J gene: TRBJ2-7
clone size: few
D gene: -
CDR3 protein: CASATGPFYEQYF
CDR3 DNA: TGTGCCAGCGCGACGGGACCTTTCTACGAGCAGTACTTC

V gene: TRBV9
J gene: TRBJ2-2
clone size: many
D gene: -
CDR3 protein: CASSVTGTNTGELFF
CDR3 DNA: TGTGCCAGCAGCGTAACCGGGACGAACACCGGGGAGCTGTTTTTT

V gene: TRBV21-1
J gene: TRBJ1-1
clone size: many
D gene: -
CDR3 protein: CASSDRSNTEAFF
CDR3 DNA: TGTGCCAGCTCCGACAGATCAAACACTGAAGCTTTCTTT

V gene: TRBV29-1
J gene: TRBJ1-1
clone size: many
D gene: -
CDR3 protein: CSVDEGVTSEAFF
CDR3 DNA: TGCAGCGTTGACGAGGGGGTTACCTCTGAAGCTTTCTTT

V gene: TRBV11-2
J gene: TRBJ2-7
clone size: few
D gene: -
CDR3 protein: CASAGIDEQYF
CDR3 DNA: TGTGCCAGCGCGGGAATCGACGAGCAGTACTTC

V gene: TRBV11-3
J gene: TRBJ2-1
clone size: few
D gene: TRBD2
CDR3 protein: CASSLLAGDYEQFF
CDR3 DNA: TGTGCCAGCAGCTTGCTAGCGGGGGACTATGAGCAGTTCTTC

V gene: TRBV7-9
J gene: TRBJ2-7
clone size: -
D gene: -
CDR3 protein: CASSRIFYEQYF
CDR3 DNA: TGTGCCAGCAGCCGGATTTTCTACGAGCAGTACTTC

V gene: TRBV20-1
J gene: TRBJ2-2
clone size: -
D gene: TRBD2
CDR3 protein: CSARTLAGGGATGELFF
CDR3 DNA: TGCAGTGCTAGAACCTTAGCGGGAGGAGGAGCCACCGGGGAGCTGTTTTTT

V gene: TRBV5-5
J gene: TRBJ2-1
clone size: many
D gene: -
CDR3 protein: CASSRIIQSSYNEQFF
CDR3 DNA: TGTGCCAGCAGCCGGATAATACAGAGCTCCTACAATGAGCAGTTCTTC